The TCR beta chain described here comes from a study of T cell repertoires in cytomegalovirus infection. Findings and limits, study-wide: Carriers of CMV plus the relevant HLA were identified by cumulative public TCR beta family frequency.

This clonotype showed up just a few times. Antigen unknown. Via MiXCR, TCRdb re-called the reads, giving one row per CDR3 protein. The top ten hold approximately 2.3% of the sample, which has 310,000 or so distinct CDR3 sequences, around 9.1% seen once. CDR1 and CDR2 (germline): LNHNV, YYDKDF (reference sequence). The CDR3 runs 17 residues. Unmatched junction bases numbered 11, after V lost 4 bases and J lost 5 bases. The source of this sequence is a human donor in good health (CMV status not recorded). Some clones in this sample may be carry-over from other donors' samples. Sequencing used PBMCs. The chain couples TRBV15 to TRBJ2-1; 10 positions match TRBD2. The CDR3 DNA reads as TGTGCCACCAGCAAAGGGGGTAGCGGGGGGCAAAACAATGAGCAGTTCTTC. This codes for CATSKGGSGGQNNEQFF.